These T cell receptor beta chains were read from a single sample in a study of cytomegalovirus exposure and HLA in healthy donors. Sequencing was performed with immunoSEQ multiplex PCR; in TCRdb, only in-frame clones are kept and a portion is missing. Among about 90,000 clones listed, more than 55% were seen once. The sample taken for sequencing was PBMCs. All receptors come from a woman in her forties or fifties in good health and CMV-seropositive. Both conserved end residues are part of each CDR3. A D gene is named only where the DNA matches it firmly. Size tells how often a clone was seen (once, few, many) or the class of an expanded clone, and some rows leave it out.

abundance,j_gene,v_gene,d_gene,CDR3aa,CDR3nt
few,TRBJ1-5,TRBV5-4,NA,CASSLEGRQPQHF,TGTGCCAGCAGTCTGGAGGGGCGTCAGCCCCAGCATTTT
NA,TRBJ2-7,TRBV7-2,TRBD1,CASSLDRASYEQYF,TGTGCCAGCAGCCTGGACAGGGCCTCCTACGAGCAGTACTTC
NA,TRBJ1-5,TRBV28,TRBD1,CASTDRGLVNQPQHF,TGTGCCAGCACGGACAGGGGGCTCGTCAATCAGCCCCAGCATTTT
few,TRBJ1-2,TRBV20-1,TRBD1,CGQGSNYGYTF,TGCGGACAGGGATCGAACTATGGCTACACCTTC
NA,TRBJ1-2,TRBV6-5,NA,CASSYSQNYGYTF,TGTGCCAGCAGTTACAGTCAGAACTATGGCTACACCTTC
NA,TRBJ2-3,TRBV6-1,TRBD2,CASNLADATDTQYF,TGTGCCAGCAACCTAGCGGATGCCACAGATACGCAGTATTTT
NA,TRBJ1-1,TRBV7-9,NA,CASSVKLGRDTEAFF,TGTGCCAGCAGCGTAAAACTGGGGAGGGACACTGAAGCTTTCTTT
NA,TRBJ1-2,TRBV28,TRBD1,CASSSGQGIRSDYGYTF,TGTGCCAGCAGTTCAGGACAGGGGATAAGATCTGACTATGGCTACACCTTC
NA,TRBJ2-3,TRBV4-2,NA,CASSHATGSDTQYF,TGTGCCAGCAGCCACGCCACAGGATCAGATACGCAGTATTTT
NA,TRBJ1-1,TRBV19,TRBD1,CASTTGTAGDTEAFF,TGTGCCAGCACAACAGGGACAGCGGGGGACACTGAAGCTTTCTTT
NA,TRBJ2-1,TRBV5-1,TRBD1,CASSWVDRGDEQFF,TGCGCCAGCAGCTGGGTAGACAGGGGAGATGAGCAGTTCTTC
NA,TRBJ2-5,TRBV30,NA,CAWTGDGVGETQYF,TGTGCCTGGACGGGGGACGGAGTAGGAGAGACCCAGTACTTC
NA,TRBJ2-5,TRBV28,TRBD2,CASSPSGQETQYF,TGTGCCAGCAGCCCTAGCGGACAAGAGACCCAGTACTTC
NA,TRBJ1-4,TRBV7-2,TRBD1,CASSFPGQGGEKLFF,TGTGCCAGCAGCTTCCCGGGACAGGGGGGTGAAAAACTGTTTTTT
NA,TRBJ2-1,TRBV5-6,NA,CASSLSGSQLLLSYNEQFF,TGTGCCAGCAGCTTGTCTGGCTCACAGCTCTTGCTCTCCTACAATGAGCAGTTCTTC
few,TRBJ1-4,TRBV4-3,TRBD1,CASSHEQGARSEKLFF,TGCGCCAGCAGCCACGAACAGGGGGCCAGGAGTGAAAAACTGTTTTTT
NA,TRBJ1-5,TRBV28,NA,CASILRSNQPQHF,TGTGCCAGCATCCTACGGAGCAATCAGCCCCAGCATTTT
NA,TRBJ2-2,TRBV30,NA,CARGLGNTGELFF,TGTGCCCGGGGACTCGGGAACACCGGGGAGCTGTTTTTT
NA,TRBJ1-3,TRBV2,NA,CASSEITGLSGNTIYF,TGTGCCAGCAGTGAAATAACAGGCCTCTCTGGAAACACCATATATTTT
few,TRBJ2-5,TRBV7-2,TRBD1,CASSLRGRETQYF,TGTGCCAGCAGCCTCAGGGGGCGAGAGACCCAGTACTTC
NA,TRBJ1-1,TRBV15,NA,CATSREQGNTEAFF,TGTGCCACCAGCAGAGAACAGGGGAACACTGAAGCTTTCTTT
NA,TRBJ2-5,TRBV29-1,NA,CSVSGAEETQYF,TGCAGCGTCTCAGGGGCTGAGGAGACCCAGTACTTC
NA,TRBJ1-2,TRBV6-5,NA,CASSYGATTGYTF,TGTGCCAGCAGTTACGGGGCTACTACTGGCTACACCTTC
NA,TRBJ1-5,TRBV28,NA,CASIVGGAFNQPQHF,TGTGCCAGCATCGTCGGTGGGGCTTTCAATCAGCCCCAGCATTTT
few,TRBJ1-2,TRBV2,NA,CASSEFLAANYGYTF,TGTGCCAGCAGTGAATTCTTGGCGGCTAACTATGGCTACACCTTC
few,TRBJ2-5,TRBV11-1,TRBD1,CASSAGQGLETQYF,TGTGCCAGCAGCGCGGGACAGGGACTTGAGACCCAGTACTTC
NA,TRBJ2-3,TRBV27,TRBD2,CASRTLRTSGGTDTQYF,TGTGCCAGCAGAACCCTCCGGACTAGCGGGGGGACAGATACGCAGTATTTT
NA,TRBJ1-2,TRBV28,TRBD1,CASTILGGTGGANGYTF,TGTGCCAGCACGATTCTCGGAGGGACAGGGGGCGCTAATGGCTACACCTTC
NA,TRBJ1-6,TRBV30,NA,CAWSVLQGSSPLHF,TGTGCCTGGAGTGTCCTCCAGGGGTCCTCACCCCTCCACTTT
NA,TRBJ1-1,TRBV6-5,NA,CASSSEGRSSGAFF,TGTGCCAGCAGTTCCGAGGGTCGCTCTTCGGGAGCTTTCTTT
NA,TRBJ1-2,TRBV28,TRBD1,CASSPPGQSYGYTF,TGTGCCAGCAGTCCTCCGGGACAGTCCTATGGCTACACCTTC
NA,TRBJ1-5,TRBV6-5,TRBD1,CASSSTTGGTQPQHF,TGTGCCAGCAGTTCTACGACAGGGGGTACTCAGCCCCAGCATTTT
NA,TRBJ2-7,TRBV28,TRBD1,CASSYRGTLSYEQYF,TGTGCCAGCAGTTACAGGGGGACCCTCTCCTACGAGCAGTACTTC
NA,TRBJ1-1,TRBV7-6,NA,CASSSLRGGDTEAFF,TGTGCCAGCAGCTCTCTCAGGGGAGGGGACACTGAAGCTTTCTTT
NA,TRBJ1-2,TRBV7-3,NA,CASSPSKGLGGYTF,TGTGCCAGCAGCCCGTCAAAAGGACTAGGTGGCTACACCTTC
NA,TRBJ2-7,TRBV27,TRBD2,CASSPGEGREQYF,TGTGCCAGCAGCCCCGGGGAGGGGCGAGAGCAGTACTTC
NA,TRBJ1-4,TRBV6-5,NA,CASKRGGGEKLFF,TGTGCCAGCAAGAGGGGAGGGGGTGAAAAACTGTTTTTT
NA,TRBJ2-1,TRBV15,NA,CATSRDRGGGARNEQFF,TGTGCCACCAGCAGAGATAGAGGTGGGGGCGCGAGGAATGAGCAGTTCTTC
NA,TRBJ1-2,TRBV4-3,TRBD1,CASSRVTGNDVYGYTF,TGCGCCAGCAGCCGCGTGACAGGGAACGATGTGTATGGCTACACCTTC
NA,TRBJ2-7,TRBV6-5,NA,CASSDISYEQYF,TGTGCCAGCAGCGACATCTCCTACGAGCAGTACTTC
NA,TRBJ2-2,TRBV19,TRBD2,CASSMVLAGGKGNTGELFF,TGTGCCAGTAGTATGGTGCTAGCGGGGGGAAAGGGGAACACCGGGGAGCTGTTTTTT
NA,TRBJ1-1,TRBV11-1,NA,CASSWGFDSLRNTEAFF,TGTGCCAGCAGTTGGGGATTCGACAGTTTGAGGAACACTGAAGCTTTCTTT
NA,TRBJ2-5,TRBV6-1,NA,CASRYSTQETQYF,TGTGCCAGCAGGTATTCTACCCAAGAGACCCAGTACTTC
NA,TRBJ2-7,TRBV18,TRBD2,CASSPARGVDGNEQYF,TGTGCCAGCTCACCTGCCCGGGGGGTTGACGGGAACGAGCAGTACTTC
NA,TRBJ1-1,TRBV7-9,NA,CANSFLDGYGTEAFF,TGTGCCAACAGCTTTCTGGATGGGTACGGGACTGAAGCTTTCTTT
once,TRBJ2-5,TRBV5-1,TRBD1,CASSLAGGRQETQYF,TGCGCCAGCAGCTTGGCAGGGGGTCGCCAAGAGACCCAGTACTTC
few,TRBJ2-5,TRBV9,NA,CASSVAGSGAGQETQYF,TGTGCCAGCAGCGTAGCGGGAAGTGGAGCGGGCCAAGAGACCCAGTACTTC
NA,TRBJ1-5,TRBV28,NA,CASSGLNQPQHF,TGTGCCAGCAGTGGACTTAATCAGCCCCAGCATTTT
many,TRBJ2-7,TRBV10-3,TRBD1,CAISSPGQGYEQYF,TGTGCCATCAGTTCCCCGGGACAGGGTTACGAGCAGTACTTC
few,TRBJ1-1,TRBV7-6,TRBD1,CASSLPGTARGWDTEAFF,TGTGCCAGCAGTTTACCCGGGACAGCGAGGGGGTGGGACACTGAAGCTTTCTTT
NA,TRBJ2-3,TRBV15,TRBD2,CATSRDRLAGDATDTQYF,TGTGCCACCAGCAGAGATCGATTAGCGGGGGACGCAACAGATACGCAGTATTTT
few,TRBJ1-3,TRBV7-9,NA,CASTIGATIYF,TGTGCCAGCACTATAGGGGCCACCATATATTTT
NA,TRBJ2-2,TRBV9,NA,CASSWRLDSLLPNTGELFF,TGTGCCAGCAGCTGGAGACTAGACAGCCTTTTGCCTAACACCGGGGAGCTGTTTTTT
NA,TRBJ2-7,TRBV14,TRBD1,CASSQIGTGFSYEQYF,TGTGCCAGCAGCCAGATCGGGACAGGGTTCTCCTACGAGCAGTACTTC